Shown below are 27 T cell receptor beta chains from a single sample sequenced in a study of prognosis after radiotherapy for stage I lung cancer. TCR beta CDR3 amplification from genomic DNA was performed by two-round multiplex PCR. During first-round PCR, primers specific to each TRBV and TRBJ gene were used. MiXCR, run by TCRdb on the multiplex PCR reads, gives a single entry per CDR3 protein. The sample lists about 59,000 distinct CDR3 sequences, more than 25% occurring once. The sequencing here drew on PBMCs, taken before or after stereotactic body radiation therapy (not recorded which). The receptors here all came from a donor at least 50 years old with non-small cell lung cancer.

This clonotype was seen repeatedly, ten times or more. The chain recombines TRBV6-1 with TRBJ2-1; either TRBD1 or TRBD2 may supply D (5 bases each). The V gene's germline CDR1 is MNHNS and CDR2 SASEGT. Trimming pared 6 bases from V and 0 bases from J, leaving 12 bases between. The CDR3 is 15 residues long. The CDR3 loop is CASRLKGSSYNEQFF. The DNA for the CDR3 is TGTGCCAGCAGGCTAAAGGGGAGCTCCTACAATGAGCAGTTCTTC.

At least ten counts were recorded for this clonotype. This sequence joins TRBV7-9 and TRBJ2-3; D remains unclear. Trimming left V 3 bases short and J 2 bases short, with 9 bases between. The CDR3 totals 14 residues. Germline V gene data show CDR1 as SEHNR and CDR2 as FQNEAQ (reference sequence). CDR3 bases: TGTGCCAGCAGCTTGGACCTTTTCACAGATACGCAGTATTTT. Its protein is CASSLDLFTDTQYF.

This clonotype was seen ten or more times. The CDR3 DNA is TGTGCCAGCAGCCAAGGGACCAACACGAACACTGAAGCTTTCTTT. Its protein product is CASSQGTNTNTEAFF. The rearrangement links TRBV3-1 to TRBJ1-1; D remains unclear. V dropped 1 base and J dropped 1 base, with 10 bases sitting between them. The CDR3 runs to 15 residues. The V gene's germline CDR1 is LGHDT and CDR2 YNNKEL (reference sequence).

This clonotype was recorded at least ten times. This chain connects TRBV29-1 to TRBJ2-6; maybe TRBD2 (6 bases). The V end was cut by 7 bases, the J end by 2 bases, with 12 bases between. The CDR3 totals 14 residues. Germline CDR1 SQVTM, CDR2 ANQGSEA. CDR3 loop: CSAQPGAGANVLTF. CDR3 DNA: TGCAGCGCCCAGCCGGGGGCTGGGGCCAACGTCCTGACTTTC.

J is TRBJ1-2 and V is TRBV5-1; D call uncertain. V lost 7 bases to trimming and J lost 5 bases, with 18 bases between them. This CDR3 region has 14 residues. Germline loops: CDR1 SGHRS, CDR2 YFSETQ. CDR3: CASGPQETPYGYTF. The CDR3 DNA sequence: TGCGCCAGCGGCCCGCAGGAAACTCCTTATGGCTACACCTTC.

In this sample, this clonotype turned up many times. The chain couples TRBV6-1 to TRBJ1-1; D is perhaps TRBD1 (5 bases). CDR1 and CDR2 from the germline V gene are MNHNS and SASEGT. V lost 4 bases to trimming and J lost 0 bases, with 12 bases between them. The CDR3 consists of 15 residues. The CDR3: CASSARGGVNTEAFF. CDR3 bases: TGTGCCAGCAGTGCCCGGGGGGGGGTGAACACTGAAGCTTTCTTT.

This clonotype has ten or more counts. The chain has TRBV5-1 and TRBJ2-7; the match to TRBD1 covers 10 bases. Germline CDR1 SGHRS, CDR2 YFSETQ. The CDR3 is 14 residues long. The ends lost 5 bases at V and 5 bases at J; junction bases unmatched: 7. DNA for the CDR3: TGCGCCAGCAGTACCGGGACAGGGGACGACGAGCAGTACTTC. Protein: CASSTGTGDDEQYF.

Notes on this clonotype: This sequence is one base from a far larger clone and is likely a read error. The V gene is TRBV20-1, the J gene TRBJ2-7; D might be TRBD2 (6 bases). Germline V gives CDR1 DFQATT, CDR2 SNEGSKA (reference sequence). This CDR3 is built from 12 residues. As DNA, the CDR3 is TGCAGTGCTAGTCTGGGAGGTTTGGAGCAGTGCTTC. Translating it yields CSASLGGLEQCF.

This clonotype was seen at least ten times. The chain joins TRBV3-1 to TRBJ2-3; D is tentatively TRBD1 or TRBD2 (5 bases each). V was trimmed by 6 bases and J by 4 bases, leaving 11 bases between them. Germline V gene data show CDR1 as LGHDT and CDR2 as YNNKEL (reference sequence). CDR3 length: 13 residues. In nucleotides, the CDR3 is TGTGCCAGCAGTCGGGGCCGCTCAGATACGCAGTATTTT. This gives the protein CASSRGRSDTQYF.

The chain carries TRBV7-3 and TRBJ2-7, with D possibly TRBD2 on 6 matching bases. Germline V lookup: CDR1 SGHTA, CDR2 FQGTGA. The CDR3 runs to 8 residues. CDR3 amino acids: CLLRGQYF. CDR3 DNA: TGTCTCCTGCGGGGGCAGTACTTC.

This clonotype was seen ten or more times. The CDR3 reads CSAHRDRGLTPYEQYF. In DNA form, the CDR3 reads TGCAGTGCTCACCGGGACAGGGGATTAACTCCCTACGAGCAGTACTTC. This chain uses TRBV20-1 with TRBJ2-7, with 10 bases aligning to TRBD1. After removal of 5 bases from V and 2 bases from J, the junction contained 12 bases not matched to a gene. Looked up from germline, CDR1 is DFQATT and CDR2 is SNEGSKA (reference sequence). The CDR3 is made up of 16 amino acids.

This clonotype was found many times. The V call is TRBV5-1, the J call TRBJ2-5; 7 nucleotides agree with TRBD2. CDR1 is SGHRS and CDR2 is YFSETQ in the germline V gene. The V segment lost 4 bases and the J segment 3 bases; nucleotides outside the gene matches: 3. This CDR3 has 13 residues. The CDR3 DNA follows: TGCGCCAGCAGCGGGGGGGTAGAAGAGACCCAGTACTTC. This translates into CASSGGVEETQYF.

This chain uses TRBV9 with TRBJ2-3; D not certain. Looked up from germline, CDR1 is SGDLS and CDR2 is YYNGEE. The CDR3 is made up of 16 amino acids. The V and J ends lost 3 bases and 4 bases respectively, with 18 bases between them. The CDR3 loop reads CASSAPRKGFADTQYF. The CDR3 coding sequence is TGTGCCAGCAGCGCCCCGCGGAAAGGTTTCGCAGATACGCAGTATTTT.

This clonotype was seen at least ten times. V is TRBV7-2 and J is TRBJ2-7, with a tentative D call TRBD2 (6 bases). From germline, CDR1 is SGHTA and CDR2 FQGNSA. The CDR3 extends over 14 amino acids. Deletions cut 7 bases from V and 2 bases from J, with 15 bases between. In DNA, the CDR3 is TGTGCCAGCATCCCAGCGGGCCTCCCCTACGAGCAGTACTTC. Translation gives CASIPAGLPYEQYF.

This clonotype occurred many times. V usage is TRBV6-9 and J usage is TRBJ2-3, with D hard to call. Per germline, CDR1 MNHGY and CDR2 SVAAGI. V was cut by 4 bases and J by 6 bases, with 5 bases left in between. There are 11 residues in the CDR3. In DNA form, the CDR3 reads TGTGCCAGCAGTTCGGCGGATACGCAGTATTTT. It encodes CASSSADTQYF.

This clonotype was seen repeatedly, ten times or more. The chain recombines TRBV6-1 with TRBJ2-7; D ambiguous. Deletions cut 8 bases from V and 3 bases from J, with 14 bases between. Germline CDR1 and CDR2: MNHNS and SASEGT. This CDR3 is 13 amino acids long. This chain's CDR3 is CASEGSLSYEQYF. The CDR3 bases are TGTGCCAGCGAAGGTTCCCTTAGCTACGAGCAGTACTTC.

Concerning this clonotype: A far larger clone is only one base removed, so a read error is likely. This chain links TRBV6-4 with TRBJ2-7; no clear D gene. CDR1 MRHNA and CDR2 SNTAGT come from the germline V gene. This CDR3 is 17 amino acids long. Trimming removed 6 bases at V and 4 bases at J, with 25 bases between. CDR3 sequence: CASSPIVSKGCAYEQYF. The CDR3 bases are TGTGCCAGCAGCCCTATTGTGTCCAAAGGGTGCGCGTACGAGCAGTACTTC.

This clonotype was counted ten times or more. The J gene is TRBJ1-1, the V gene TRBV7-2; D is unresolved. This CDR3 is built from 14 residues. Trimming took off 3 bases at V and 5 bases at J, with 13 bases between the two ends. The germline V gene has CDR1 SGHTA and CDR2 FQGNSA. The CDR3 is CASSFEGLTTEAFF. CDR3 sequence (DNA): TGTGCCAGCAGCTTCGAAGGCCTGACTACTGAAGCTTTCTTT.

The sample holds many counts of this clonotype. V usage is TRBV19 and J usage is TRBJ2-7; D possibly matches TRBD1 or TRBD2 (7 bases each). V lost 4 bases and J 1 base, leaving 11 bases between the germline ends. The CDR3 extends over 14 amino acids. Germline values: CDR1 LNHDA, CDR2 SQIVND (reference sequence). CDR3 sequence reads: CASSKRDSSYEQYF. The CDR3 nucleotides are TGTGCCAGTAGTAAGCGGGACAGTTCCTACGAGCAGTACTTC.

This clonotype has ten or more counts. The gene calls are TRBV11-2 and TRBJ2-1; D unclear. The germline V gene encodes CDR1 SGHAT and CDR2 FQNNGV. This CDR3 has 14 residues. The V end lost 3 bases, the J end lost 8 bases, and 14 bases lay between the germline ends. CDR3 sequence reads: CASSLMGLVDEQFF. The CDR3 region has the DNA TGTGCCAGCAGCTTGATGGGGTTGGTAGATGAGCAGTTCTTC.

This clonotype was recorded many times. The chain combines TRBV4-3 with TRBJ2-7; 7 bases are a match to TRBD1. The germline gives CDR1 LGHNA, CDR2 YSLEER. The CDR3 runs 15 residues. V gave up 0 bases and J gave up 0 bases; unmatched junction bases: 2. The CDR3 DNA follows: TGCGCCAGCAGCCAAGAACAGGGGAGCTCCTACGAGCAGTACTTC. It translates to CASSQEQGSSYEQYF.

This clonotype was seen ten or more times. CDR3: CASSQGGGYGYTF. Here the CDR3 DNA reads TGTGCCAGCAGCCAAGGGGGCGGGTATGGCTACACCTTC. The V gene is TRBV3-1, the J gene TRBJ1-2; the D gene is possibly TRBD1 (5 bases). CDR1 is LGHDT and CDR2 is YNNKEL in the germline V gene (reference sequence). V gave up 1 base and J gave up 5 bases, with 8 bases separating them. This CDR3 contains 13 residues.

This clonotype was observed many times. CDR3 protein: CASSSGLGANVLTF. DNA of the CDR3: TGTGCCAGCAGCTCGGGGCTTGGGGCCAACGTCCTGACTTTC. This chain joins TRBV11-3 and TRBJ2-6, with D possibly being TRBD1 or TRBD2 (5 bases each). CDR1 and CDR2 (germline): SGHNT, YENEEA. V lost 4 bases, J lost 3 bases, and 7 bases lay in between. This CDR3 is built from 14 residues.

Details on this clonotype: A much larger clone lies one base from this, so it may be a read error. The rearrangement joins TRBV9 to TRBJ2-1; D is uncertain. Trimming cost V 0 bases and J 10 bases, with 14 bases left between them. The CDR3 covers 14 residues. CDR1 is SGDLS, CDR2 YYNGEE, per germline. The CDR3 region is CASSVVGSSREQFF. CDR3 in DNA: TGTGCCAGCAGCGTAGTGGGCAGCTCAAGAGAGCAGTTCTTC.

With respect to this clonotype: The junction and the germline gene differ at one end; a read error may be behind it. The genes are TRBV6-2 or TRBV6-3 and TRBJ1-2; perhaps TRBD1 as D (6 bases). CDR3 size: 14 residues. Germline CDR1 MNHEY, CDR2 SVGEGT. CDR3 loop: CASSGTGGGQGYIF. As DNA, the CDR3 is TGTGCCAGCAGTGGGACCGGGGGGGGCCAGGGCTACATCTTC.

This clonotype has ten or more counts. The V and J genes are TRBV12-3 or TRBV12-4 and TRBJ2-6; possible D gene TRBD2, 6 bases. The ends were cut back, 7 bases at V and 0 bases at J, with 10 bases in the middle. The CDR3 length is 15 residues. As DNA, the CDR3 is TGTGCCAGCACCGGGGGAAGCTCTGGGGCCAACGTCCTGACTTTC. Translation gives CASTGGSSGANVLTF.

This clonotype has at least ten counts. The rearrangement uses TRBV6-1 and TRBJ1-1, with D possibly being TRBD1 (5 bases). V lost 8 bases and J lost 6, with 19 bases in between. This CDR3 contains 14 residues. Germline V CDR1 and CDR2: MNHNS, SASEGT. The DNA of the CDR3 is TGTGCCAGCGGAGACAGTCCTACCTCCCCTGAAGCTTTCTTT. It specifies CASGDSPTSPEAFF.